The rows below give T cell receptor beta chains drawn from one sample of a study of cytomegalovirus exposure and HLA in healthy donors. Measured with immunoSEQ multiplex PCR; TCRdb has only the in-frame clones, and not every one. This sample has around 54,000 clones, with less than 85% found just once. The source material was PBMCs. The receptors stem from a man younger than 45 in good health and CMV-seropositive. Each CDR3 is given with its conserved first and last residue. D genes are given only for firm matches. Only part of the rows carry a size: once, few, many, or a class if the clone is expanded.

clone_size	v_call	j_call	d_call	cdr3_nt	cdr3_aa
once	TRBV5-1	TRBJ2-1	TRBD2	TGCGCCAGCAGGAGTCTAGCGGACTACAATGAGCAGTTCTTC	CASRSLADYNEQFF
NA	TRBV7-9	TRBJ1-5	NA	TGTGCCAGCAGCTTAGGAGGTTATAGCAATCAGCCCCAGCATTTT	CASSLGGYSNQPQHF
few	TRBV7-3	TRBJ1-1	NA	TGTGCCAGCAGCTTAAGGGGTCAGGGCGGTGGCGCTTTCTTT	CASSLRGQGGGAFF
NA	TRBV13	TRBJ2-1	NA	TGTGCCAGCAGCTTCGGGGGGCCTCATCGTGAGCAGTTCTTC	CASSFGGPHREQFF
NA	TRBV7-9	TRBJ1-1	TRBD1	TGTGCCAGCAGCTCAGGGACAGGGAGGGGGACTGAAGCTTTCTTT	CASSSGTGRGTEAFF
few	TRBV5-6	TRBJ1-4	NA	TGTGCCAGCGGCCCAGGGCCGATTAATGAAAAACTGTTTTTT	CASGPGPINEKLFF
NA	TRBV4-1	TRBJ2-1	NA	TGCGCCAGCAGCGGGGTAAATCAAGGGGGTGAGCAGTTCTTC	CASSGVNQGGEQFF
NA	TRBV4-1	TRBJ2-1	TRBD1	TGCGCCAGCAGACTAGGGACAGGGATCAATGAGCAGTTCTTC	CASRLGTGINEQFF
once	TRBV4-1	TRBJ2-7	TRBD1	TGCGCCAGCAGCCACATTCTGACAGGGGGGAACGAGCAGTACTTC	CASSHILTGGNEQYF
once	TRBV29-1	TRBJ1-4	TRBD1	TGCAGCGTTTTGGGACAGCGCAACTGGGAACTGTTTTTT	CSVLGQRNWELFF
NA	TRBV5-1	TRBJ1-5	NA	TGCGCCAGCAGCTTGGCAGGCAGTAGCAATCAGCCCCAGCATTTT	CASSLAGSSNQPQHF
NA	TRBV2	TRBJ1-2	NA	TGTGCCAGCAGAGAAAGAGGGAGGGGACCCTATGGCTACACCTTC	CASRERGRGPYGYTF
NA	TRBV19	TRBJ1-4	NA	TGTGCCAGTAGTCTCCCTCCGAGCACTCGAAATGAAAAACTGTTTTTT	CASSLPPSTRNEKLFF
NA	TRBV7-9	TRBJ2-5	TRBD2	TGTGCCAGCAGCTTAGTCAGGGAGCGGGGGACCCAGTACTTC	CASSLVRERGTQYF